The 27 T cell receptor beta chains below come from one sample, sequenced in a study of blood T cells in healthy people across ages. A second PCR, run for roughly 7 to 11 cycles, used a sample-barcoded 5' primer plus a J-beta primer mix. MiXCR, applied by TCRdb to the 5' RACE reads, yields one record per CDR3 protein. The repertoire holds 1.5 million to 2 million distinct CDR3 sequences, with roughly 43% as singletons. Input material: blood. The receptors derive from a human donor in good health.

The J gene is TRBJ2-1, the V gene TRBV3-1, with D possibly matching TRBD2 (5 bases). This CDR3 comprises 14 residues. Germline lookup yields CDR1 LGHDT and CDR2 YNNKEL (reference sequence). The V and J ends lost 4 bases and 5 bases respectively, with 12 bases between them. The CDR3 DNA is TGTGCCAGCAGCCGCTTTGGAGCGGACAATGAGCAGTTCTTC. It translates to CASSRFGADNEQFF.

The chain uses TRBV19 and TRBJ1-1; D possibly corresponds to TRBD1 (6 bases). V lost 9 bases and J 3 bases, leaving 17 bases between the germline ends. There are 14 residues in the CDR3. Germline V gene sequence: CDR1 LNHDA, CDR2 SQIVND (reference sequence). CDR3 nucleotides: TGTGCCAGCAGGGGATTACCGGGGGACACTGAAGCTTTCTTT. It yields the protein CASRGLPGDTEAFF.

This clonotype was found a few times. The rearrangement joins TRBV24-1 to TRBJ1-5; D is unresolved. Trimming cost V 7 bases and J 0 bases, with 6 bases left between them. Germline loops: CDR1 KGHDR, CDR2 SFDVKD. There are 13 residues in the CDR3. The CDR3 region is CATRDGSNQPQHF. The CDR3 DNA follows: TGTGCCACCAGGGACGGTAGCAATCAGCCCCAGCATTTT.

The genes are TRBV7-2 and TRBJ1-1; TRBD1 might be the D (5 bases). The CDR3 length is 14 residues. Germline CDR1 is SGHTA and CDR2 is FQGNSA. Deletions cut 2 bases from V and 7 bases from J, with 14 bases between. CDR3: CASSLIRGLNEAFF. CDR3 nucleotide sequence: TGTGCCAGCAGCTTAATTCGGGGCCTAAATGAAGCTTTCTTT. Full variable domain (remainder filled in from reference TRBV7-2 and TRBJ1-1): GAGVSQSPSNKVTEKGKDVELRCDPISGHTALYWYRQSLGQGLEFLIYFQGNSAPDKSGLPSDRFSAERTGGSVSTLTIQRTQQEDSAVYLCASSLIRGLNEAFFGQGTRLTVV.

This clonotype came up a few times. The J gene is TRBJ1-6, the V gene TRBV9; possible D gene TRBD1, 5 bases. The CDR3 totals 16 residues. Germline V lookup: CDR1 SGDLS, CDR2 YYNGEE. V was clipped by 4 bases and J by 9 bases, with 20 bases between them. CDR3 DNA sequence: TGTGCCAGCAGCTCGAGCCCAGGGACTGTACTTTCACCCCTCCACTTT. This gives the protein CASSSSPGTVLSPLHF. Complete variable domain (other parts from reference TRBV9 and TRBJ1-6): DSGVTQTPKHLITATGQRVTLRCSPRSGDLSVYWYQQSLDQGLQFLIQYYNGEERAKGNILERFSAQQFPDLHSELNLSSLELGDSALYFCASSSSPGTVLSPLHFGNGTRLTVT.

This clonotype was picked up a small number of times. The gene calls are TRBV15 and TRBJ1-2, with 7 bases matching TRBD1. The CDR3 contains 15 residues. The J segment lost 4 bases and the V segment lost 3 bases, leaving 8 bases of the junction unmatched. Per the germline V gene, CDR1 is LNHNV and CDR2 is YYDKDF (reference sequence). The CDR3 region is CATSREGGAGYGYTF. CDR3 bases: TGTGCCACCAGCAGGGAAGGGGGCGCGGGCTATGGCTACACCTTC.

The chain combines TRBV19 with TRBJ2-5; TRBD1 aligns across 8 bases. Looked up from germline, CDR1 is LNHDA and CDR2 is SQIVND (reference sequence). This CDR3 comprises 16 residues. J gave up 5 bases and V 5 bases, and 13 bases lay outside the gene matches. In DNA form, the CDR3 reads TGTGCCAGTAGTTCGGGACAGGAGGAAGGTAGTGAGACCCAGTACTTC. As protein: CASSSGQEEGSETQYF.

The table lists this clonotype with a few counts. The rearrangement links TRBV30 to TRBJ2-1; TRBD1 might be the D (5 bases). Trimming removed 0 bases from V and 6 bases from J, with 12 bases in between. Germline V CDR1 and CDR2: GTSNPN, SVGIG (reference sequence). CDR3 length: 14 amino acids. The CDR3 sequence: CAWSVGAGPNEQFF. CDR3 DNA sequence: TGTGCCTGGAGTGTAGGAGCAGGGCCCAATGAGCAGTTCTTC. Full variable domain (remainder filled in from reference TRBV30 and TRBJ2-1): SQTIHQWPATLVQPVGSPLSLECTVEGTSNPNLYWYRQAAGRGLQLLFYSVGIGQISSEVPQNLSASRPQDRQFILSSKKLLLSDSGFYLCAWSVGAGPNEQFFGPGTRLTVL.

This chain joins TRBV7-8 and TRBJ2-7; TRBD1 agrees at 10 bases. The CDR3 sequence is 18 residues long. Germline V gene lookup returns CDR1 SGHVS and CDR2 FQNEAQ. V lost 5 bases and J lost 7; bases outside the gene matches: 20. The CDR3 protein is CASSPIYTAGTGVEEQYF. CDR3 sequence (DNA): TGTGCCAGCAGCCCCATTTACACCGCCGGGACAGGGGTTGAGGAGCAGTACTTC.

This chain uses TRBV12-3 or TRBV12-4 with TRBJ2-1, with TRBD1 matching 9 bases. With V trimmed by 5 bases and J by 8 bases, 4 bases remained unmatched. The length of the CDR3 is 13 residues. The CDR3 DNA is TGTGCCAGCAGTAAACAGGGGGCAGATGAGCAGTTCTTC. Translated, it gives CASSKQGADEQFF.

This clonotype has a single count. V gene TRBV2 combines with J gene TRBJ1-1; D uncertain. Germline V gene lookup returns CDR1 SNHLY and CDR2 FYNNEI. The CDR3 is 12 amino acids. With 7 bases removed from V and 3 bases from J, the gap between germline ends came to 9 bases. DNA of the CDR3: TGTGCCAGCACTCGGGAAGACACTGAAGCTTTCTTT. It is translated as CASTREDTEAFF.

DNA for the CDR3: TGTGCCAGCAGCCAGTGGGGGGGGCAGAGCAATGAGCAGTTCTTC. It is translated as CASSQWGGQSNEQFF. The chain joins TRBV4-2 to TRBJ2-1, with a tentative D call TRBD2 (7 bases). CDR1 is LGHNA, CDR2 YNFKEQ, per germline. The CDR3 is 15 residues long. V was cut by 3 bases and J by 6 bases, with 15 bases left in between.

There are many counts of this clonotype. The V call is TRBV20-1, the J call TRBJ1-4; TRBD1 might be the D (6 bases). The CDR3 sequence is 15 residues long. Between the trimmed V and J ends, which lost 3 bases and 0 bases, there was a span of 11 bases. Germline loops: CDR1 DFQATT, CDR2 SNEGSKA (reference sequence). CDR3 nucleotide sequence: TGCAGTGCTAGCAGGGGAGGGGCAACTAATGAAAAACTGTTTTTT. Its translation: CSASRGGATNEKLFF.

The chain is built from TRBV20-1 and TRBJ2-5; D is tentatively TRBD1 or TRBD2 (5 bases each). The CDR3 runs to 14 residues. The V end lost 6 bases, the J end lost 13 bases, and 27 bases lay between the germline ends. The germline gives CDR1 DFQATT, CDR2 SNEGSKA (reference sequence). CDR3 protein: CSAEDHDLVGAGYF. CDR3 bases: TGCAGTGCCGAGGACCACGACTTGGTCGGGGCTGGGTACTTC.

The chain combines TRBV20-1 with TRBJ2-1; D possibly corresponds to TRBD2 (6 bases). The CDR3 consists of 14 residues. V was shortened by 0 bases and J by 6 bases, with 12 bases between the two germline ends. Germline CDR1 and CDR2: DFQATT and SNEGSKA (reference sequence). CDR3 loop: CSARDRPGLNEQFF. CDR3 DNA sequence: TGCAGTGCTAGAGATAGGCCGGGACTCAATGAGCAGTTCTTC.

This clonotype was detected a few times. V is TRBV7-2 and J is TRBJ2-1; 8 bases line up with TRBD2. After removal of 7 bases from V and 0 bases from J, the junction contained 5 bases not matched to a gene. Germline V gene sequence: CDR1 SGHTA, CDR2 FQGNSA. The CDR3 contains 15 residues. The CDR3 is CASTKTSVSYNEQFF. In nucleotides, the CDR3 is TGTGCCAGCACCAAGACTAGCGTCTCCTACAATGAGCAGTTCTTC.

CDR3 bases: TGTGCCAGCAGCTTATACGCGTCTAGCACAGATACGCAGTATTTT. This sequence encodes CASSLYASSTDTQYF. J is TRBJ2-3 and V is TRBV11-2; D uncertain. This CDR3 region has 15 residues. CDR1 is SGHAT and CDR2 is FQNNGV in the germline V gene. V shed 2 bases and J shed 0 bases, with 9 bases lying between them.

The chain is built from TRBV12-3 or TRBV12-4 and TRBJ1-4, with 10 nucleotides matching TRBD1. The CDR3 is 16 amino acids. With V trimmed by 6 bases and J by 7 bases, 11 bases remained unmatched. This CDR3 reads CASRHGTGDLGEKLFF. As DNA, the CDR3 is TGTGCCAGCAGACACGGGACAGGGGATTTAGGTGAAAAACTGTTTTTT.

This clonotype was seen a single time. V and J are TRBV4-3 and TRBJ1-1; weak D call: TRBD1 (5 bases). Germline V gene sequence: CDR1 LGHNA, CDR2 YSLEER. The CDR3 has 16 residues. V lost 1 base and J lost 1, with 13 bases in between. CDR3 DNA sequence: TGCGCCAGCAGCCAAGTAGCTGGGACGGCGAACACTGAAGCTTTCTTT. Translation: CASSQVAGTANTEAFF.

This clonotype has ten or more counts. Here the CDR3 reads CASSLMSGPYNEQFF. The DNA for the CDR3 is TGTGCCAGCAGCTTAATGAGCGGACCATACAATGAGCAGTTCTTC. The rearrangement uses TRBV7-2 and TRBJ2-1, with D perhaps matching TRBD2 (5 bases). V dropped 2 bases and J dropped 4 bases, with 12 bases sitting between them. The germline V gene encodes CDR1 SGHTA and CDR2 FQGNSA. This CDR3 spans 15 amino acids.

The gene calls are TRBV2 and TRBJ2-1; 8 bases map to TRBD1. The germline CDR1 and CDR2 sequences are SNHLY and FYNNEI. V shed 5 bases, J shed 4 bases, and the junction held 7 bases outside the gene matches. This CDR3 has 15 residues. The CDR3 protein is CASSLYRDRYNEQFF. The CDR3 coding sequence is TGTGCCAGCAGTTTGTACCGGGACAGGTACAATGAGCAGTTCTTC.

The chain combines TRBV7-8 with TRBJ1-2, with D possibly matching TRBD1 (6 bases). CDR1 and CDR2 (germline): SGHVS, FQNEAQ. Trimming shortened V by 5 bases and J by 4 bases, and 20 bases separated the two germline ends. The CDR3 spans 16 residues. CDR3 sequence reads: CASSPFRGRVGYGYTF. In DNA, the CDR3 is TGTGCCAGCAGCCCATTCAGGGGCAGGGTCGGCTATGGCTACACCTTC. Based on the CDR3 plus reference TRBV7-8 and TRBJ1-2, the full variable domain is GAGVSQSPRYKVAKRGQDVALRCDPISGHVSLFWYQQALGQGPEFLTYFQNEAQLDKSGLPSDRFFAERPEGSVSTLKIQRTQQEDSAVYLCASSPFRGRVGYGYTFGSGTRLTVV.

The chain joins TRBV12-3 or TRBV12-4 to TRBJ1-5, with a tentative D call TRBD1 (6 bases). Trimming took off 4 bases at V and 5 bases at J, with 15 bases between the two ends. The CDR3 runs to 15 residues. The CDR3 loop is CASSYNLDSYQPQHF. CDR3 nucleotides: TGTGCCAGCAGTTATAACTTGGACAGTTATCAGCCCCAGCATTTT.

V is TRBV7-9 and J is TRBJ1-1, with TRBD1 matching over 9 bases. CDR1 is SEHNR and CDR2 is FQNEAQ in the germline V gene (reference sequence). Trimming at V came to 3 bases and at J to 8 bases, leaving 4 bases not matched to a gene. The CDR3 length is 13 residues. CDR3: CASSFGQGREAFF. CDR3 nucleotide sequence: TGTGCCAGCAGCTTCGGACAGGGGAGAGAAGCTTTCTTT.

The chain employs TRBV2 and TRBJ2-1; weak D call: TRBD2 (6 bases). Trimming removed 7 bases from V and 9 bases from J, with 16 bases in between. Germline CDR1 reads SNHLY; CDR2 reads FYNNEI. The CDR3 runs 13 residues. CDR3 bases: TGTGCCAGCACGGGACGTGGGGGAGGTGAGCAGTTCTTC. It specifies CASTGRGGGEQFF.

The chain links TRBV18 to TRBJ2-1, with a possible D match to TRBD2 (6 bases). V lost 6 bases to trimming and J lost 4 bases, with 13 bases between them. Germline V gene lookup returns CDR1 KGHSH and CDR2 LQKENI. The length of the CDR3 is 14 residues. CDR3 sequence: CASSDGGDYNEQFF. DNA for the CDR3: TGTGCCAGCTCCGACGGAGGGGATTACAATGAGCAGTTCTTC.

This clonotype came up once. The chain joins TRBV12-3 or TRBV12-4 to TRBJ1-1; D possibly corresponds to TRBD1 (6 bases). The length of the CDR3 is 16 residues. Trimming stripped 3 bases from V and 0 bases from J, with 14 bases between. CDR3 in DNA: TGTGCCAGCAGTTTGGGGCAGGGGCCCCTGAACACTGAAGCTTTCTTT. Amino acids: CASSLGQGPLNTEAFF.